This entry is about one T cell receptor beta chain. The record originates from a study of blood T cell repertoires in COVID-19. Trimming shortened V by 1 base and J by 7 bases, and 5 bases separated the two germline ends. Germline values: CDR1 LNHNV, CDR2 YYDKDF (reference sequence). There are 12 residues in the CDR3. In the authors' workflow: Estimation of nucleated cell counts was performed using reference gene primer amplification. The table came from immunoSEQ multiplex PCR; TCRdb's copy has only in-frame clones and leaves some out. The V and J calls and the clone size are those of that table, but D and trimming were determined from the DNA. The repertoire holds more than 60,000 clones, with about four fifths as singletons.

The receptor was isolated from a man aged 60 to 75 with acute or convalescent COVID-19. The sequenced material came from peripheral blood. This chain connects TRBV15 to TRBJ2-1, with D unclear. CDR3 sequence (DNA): TGTGCCACCAGCAGAGGTGAGAATGAGCAGTTCTTC. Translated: CATSRGENEQFF. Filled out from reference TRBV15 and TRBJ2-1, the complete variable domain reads DAMVIQNPRYQVTQFGKPVTLSCSQTLNHNVMYWYQQKSSQAPKLLFHYYDKDFNNEADTPDNFQSRRPNTSFCFLDIRSPGLGDTAMYLCATSRGENEQFFGPGTRLTVL.